These T cell receptor beta chains were read from a single sample in a study of a mutant IDH1 vaccine in newly diagnosed glioma. The protocol was immunoSEQ multiplex PCR, while the TCRdb copy is restricted to in-frame clones and leaves out a portion. The table shows under 70,000 clones, with about 80% occurring only once. These TCRs are of unknown antigen specificity. The sample was PBMCs, taken from a glioma patient whose treatment included an IDH1 peptide vaccine. These receptors came from a man aged 25 to 40 with glioma. Each CDR3 is given with its conserved first and last residue.

>TRBV5-6|TRBJ1-2
CASSLWRQGSNYGYTF
>TRBV13|TRBJ1-2
CASRYPSRDRASSGYTF
>TRBV19|TRBJ1-1
CASSTQTGFTEAFF
>TRBV7-9|TRBJ2-3
CASSLGQRRSTDTQYF
>TRBV6-1|TRBJ1-1
CASTAAEAFF
>TRBV6-6|TRBJ1-1
CASTWTGRESEAFF
>TRBV4-1|TRBJ1-3
CASSQDDGGFGNTIYF
>TRBV28|TRBJ2-2
CASSPQLNTGELFF
>TRBV5-1|TRBJ2-3
CASSLAGTDTQYF
>TRBV7-9|TRBJ2-2
CASSHYRGITGELFF